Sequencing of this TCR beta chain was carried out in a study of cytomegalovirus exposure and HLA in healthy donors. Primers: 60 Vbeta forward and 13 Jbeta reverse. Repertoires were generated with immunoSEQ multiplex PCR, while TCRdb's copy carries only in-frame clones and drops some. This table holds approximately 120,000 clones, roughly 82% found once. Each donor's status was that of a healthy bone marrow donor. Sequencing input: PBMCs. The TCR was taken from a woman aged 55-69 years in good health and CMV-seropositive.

DNA of the CDR3: TGTGCCAGCAGTGAACACCCGACACGGTTGAACACTGAAGCTTTCTTT. It yields the protein CASSEHPTRLNTEAFF. This chain links TRBV6-1 with TRBJ1-1; D is unresolved. Germline-derived CDR1 and CDR2 are MNHNS and SASEGT. V lost 2 bases, J lost 0 bases, and 13 bases lay in between. CDR3 size: 16 residues.